This is a list of T cell receptor beta chains from one sample in a study of beta chain features in type 1 diabetes. The table came from immunoSEQ multiplex PCR; TCRdb's copy has only in-frame clones and leaves some out. Of some 150,000 clones listed, about 50% are singletons. Sequencing was performed on Tregs from blood. These receptors all stem from a man aged 18 to 30 in good health. The CDR3 runs from the conserved cysteine through the conserved F or W. D genes are given only for firm matches. The size of a clone is reported for some rows only, either as once, few or many, or as a class for expanded clones.

j_call: TRBJ2-7; d_call: TRBD1; v_call: TRBV10-3; clone_size: NA; cdr3_aa: CAISKPGTGLNEQYF; cdr3_nt: TGTGCCATCAGCAAACCCGGGACAGGGCTCAACGAGCAGTACTTC
j_call: TRBJ2-4; d_call: NA; v_call: TRBV5-4; clone_size: few; cdr3_aa: CASSQLLGPNIQYF; cdr3_nt: TGTGCCAGCAGCCAGCTATTGGGGCCAAACATTCAGTACTTC
j_call: TRBJ2-1; d_call: NA; v_call: TRBV7-3; clone_size: NA; cdr3_aa: CASSLIGRGRNEQFF; cdr3_nt: TGTGCCAGCAGCTTAATCGGCAGGGGGAGGAATGAGCAGTTCTTC
j_call: TRBJ1-3; d_call: NA; v_call: TRBV30; clone_size: NA; cdr3_aa: CAWSVPGGLYF; cdr3_nt: TGTGCCTGGAGTGTACCGGGGGGATTATATTTT
j_call: TRBJ1-1; d_call: NA; v_call: TRBV7-7; clone_size: NA; cdr3_aa: CASSSTVNTEAFF; cdr3_nt: TGTGCTAGCAGCTCGACAGTGAACACTGAAGCTTTCTTT
j_call: TRBJ1-1; d_call: NA; v_call: TRBV7-2; clone_size: NA; cdr3_aa: CASSWAGNLMNTEAFF; cdr3_nt: TGTGCCAGCAGTTGGGCAGGAAACCTCATGAACACTGAAGCTTTCTTT
j_call: TRBJ2-7; d_call: TRBD2; v_call: TRBV7-2; clone_size: few; cdr3_aa: CASSLDRTRTHEQYF; cdr3_nt: TGTGCCAGCAGCTTAGATAGGACTAGGACTCACGAGCAGTACTTC
j_call: TRBJ1-2; d_call: NA; v_call: TRBV28; clone_size: few; cdr3_aa: CASSFGGIIGYTF; cdr3_nt: TGTGCCAGCAGTTTTGGGGGGATCATTGGCTACACCTTC
j_call: TRBJ2-7; d_call: TRBD2; v_call: TRBV7-2; clone_size: few; cdr3_aa: CASSTSGTMSYEQYF; cdr3_nt: TGTGCCAGCAGCACATCAGGGACTATGAGCTACGAGCAGTACTTC
j_call: TRBJ2-2; d_call: NA; v_call: TRBV7-3; clone_size: NA; cdr3_aa: CASSLRGRGNTGELFF; cdr3_nt: TGTGCCAGCAGCTTAAGGGGCAGGGGAAACACCGGGGAGCTGTTTTTT
j_call: TRBJ2-1; d_call: NA; v_call: TRBV20-1; clone_size: NA; cdr3_aa: CSASGLGEQFF; cdr3_nt: TGCAGTGCTTCGGGGTTGGGTGAGCAGTTCTTC
j_call: TRBJ2-7; d_call: TRBD2; v_call: TRBV4-3; clone_size: few; cdr3_aa: CASSQLAGGFSYEQYF; cdr3_nt: TGCGCCAGCAGCCAACTTGCGGGAGGCTTCTCCTACGAGCAGTACTTC
j_call: TRBJ2-5; d_call: NA; v_call: TRBV27; clone_size: few; cdr3_aa: CASRPRGGGVETQYF; cdr3_nt: TGTGCCAGCAGACCCCGCGGAGGGGGCGTAGAGACCCAGTACTTC
j_call: TRBJ2-3; d_call: NA; v_call: TRBV7-2; clone_size: few; cdr3_aa: CASSIRLVLDERTDTQYF; cdr3_nt: TGTGCCAGCAGCATCCGACTAGTACTTGACGAGCGCACAGATACGCAGTATTTT
j_call: TRBJ2-1; d_call: NA; v_call: TRBV7-8; clone_size: NA; cdr3_aa: CASTRRFSYNEQFF; cdr3_nt: TGTGCCAGCACGCGGAGGTTTAGCTACAATGAGCAGTTCTTC
j_call: TRBJ2-2; d_call: NA; v_call: TRBV9; clone_size: few; cdr3_aa: CASSVKSGRGNTGELFF; cdr3_nt: TGTGCCAGCAGCGTGAAATCAGGCAGGGGGAACACCGGGGAGCTGTTTTTT
j_call: TRBJ2-4; d_call: TRBD2; v_call: TRBV28; clone_size: few; cdr3_aa: CASSPSSGSAKNIQYF; cdr3_nt: TGTGCCAGCAGCCCTTCTAGCGGGAGTGCCAAAAACATTCAGTACTTC